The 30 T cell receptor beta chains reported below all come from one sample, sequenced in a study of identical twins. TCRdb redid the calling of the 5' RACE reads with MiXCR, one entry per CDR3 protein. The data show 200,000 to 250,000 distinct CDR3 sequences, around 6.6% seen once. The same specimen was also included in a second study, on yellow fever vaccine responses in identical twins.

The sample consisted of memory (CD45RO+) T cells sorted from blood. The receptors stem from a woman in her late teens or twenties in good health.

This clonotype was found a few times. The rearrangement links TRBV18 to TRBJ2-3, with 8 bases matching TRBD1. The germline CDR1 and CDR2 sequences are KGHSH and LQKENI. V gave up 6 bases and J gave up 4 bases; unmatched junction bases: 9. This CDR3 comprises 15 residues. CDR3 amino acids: CASSLQGGTADTQYF. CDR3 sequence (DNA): TGTGCCAGCTCCCTACAGGGGGGCACGGCAGATACGCAGTATTTT.

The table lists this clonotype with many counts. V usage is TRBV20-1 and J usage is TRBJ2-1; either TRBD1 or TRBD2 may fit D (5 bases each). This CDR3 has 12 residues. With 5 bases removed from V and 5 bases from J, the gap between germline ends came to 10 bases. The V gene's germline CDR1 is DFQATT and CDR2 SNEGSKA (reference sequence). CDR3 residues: CSAWGTHNEQFF. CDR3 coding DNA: TGCAGTGCTTGGGGGACCCACAATGAGCAGTTCTTC.

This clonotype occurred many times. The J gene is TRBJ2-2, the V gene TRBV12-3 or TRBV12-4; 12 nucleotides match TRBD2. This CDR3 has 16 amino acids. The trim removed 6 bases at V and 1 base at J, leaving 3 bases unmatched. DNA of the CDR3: TGTGCCAGCAGCGGACTAGCGGGATTGAACACCGGGGAGCTGTTTTTT. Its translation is CASSGLAGLNTGELFF.

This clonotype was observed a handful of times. The CDR3 here is CSVEGGIGNIQYF. Here the CDR3 DNA reads TGCAGCGTTGAAGGGGGTATTGGAAACATTCAGTACTTC. V usage is TRBV29-1 and J usage is TRBJ2-4; no definite D call. CDR3 length: 13 residues. Trimming removed 1 base at V and 6 bases at J, with 10 bases between. The germline V gene has CDR1 SQVTM and CDR2 ANQGSEA. Combining the CDR3 with reference TRBV29-1 and TRBJ2-4 gives the whole variable domain SAVISQKPSRDICQRGTSLTIQCQVDSQVTMMFWYRQQPGQSLTLIATANQGSEATYESGFVIDKFPISRPNLTFSTLTVSNMSPEDSSIYLCSVEGGIGNIQYFGAGTRLSVL.

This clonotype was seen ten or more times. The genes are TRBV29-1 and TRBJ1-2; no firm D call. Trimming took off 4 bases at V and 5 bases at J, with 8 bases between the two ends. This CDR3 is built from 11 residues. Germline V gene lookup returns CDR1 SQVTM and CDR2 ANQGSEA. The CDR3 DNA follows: TGCAGCGTTGCCCGGTTATATGGCTACACCTTC. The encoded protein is CSVARLYGYTF.

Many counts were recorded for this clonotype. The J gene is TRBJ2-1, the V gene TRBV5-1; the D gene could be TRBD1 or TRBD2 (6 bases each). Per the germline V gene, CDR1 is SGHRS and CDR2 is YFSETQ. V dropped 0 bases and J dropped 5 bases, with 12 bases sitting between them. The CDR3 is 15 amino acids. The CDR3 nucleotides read TGCGCCAGCAGCTTGGGAGGGGGGAGAGACAATGAGCAGTTCTTC. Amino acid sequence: CASSLGGGRDNEQFF.

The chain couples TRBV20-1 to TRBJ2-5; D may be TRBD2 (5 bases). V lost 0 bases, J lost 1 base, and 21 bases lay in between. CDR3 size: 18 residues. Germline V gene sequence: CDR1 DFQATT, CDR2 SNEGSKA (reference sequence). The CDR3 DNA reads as TGCAGTGCTAGAGATCTAGCCCCCCAGGCGTTGACCCAAGAGACCCAGTACTTC. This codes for CSARDLAPQALTQETQYF.

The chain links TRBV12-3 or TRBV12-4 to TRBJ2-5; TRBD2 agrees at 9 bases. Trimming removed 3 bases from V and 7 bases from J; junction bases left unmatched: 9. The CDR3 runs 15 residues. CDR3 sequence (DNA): TGTGCCAGCAGTTTCCGCGGGAGGGCCGAGGGGACCCAGTACTTC. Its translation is CASSFRGRAEGTQYF.

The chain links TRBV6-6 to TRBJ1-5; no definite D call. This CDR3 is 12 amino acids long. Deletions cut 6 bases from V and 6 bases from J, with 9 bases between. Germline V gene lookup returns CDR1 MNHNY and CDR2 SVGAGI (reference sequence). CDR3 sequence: CASRSQTQPQHF. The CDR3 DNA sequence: TGTGCCAGCAGGTCCCAAACTCAGCCCCAGCATTTT.

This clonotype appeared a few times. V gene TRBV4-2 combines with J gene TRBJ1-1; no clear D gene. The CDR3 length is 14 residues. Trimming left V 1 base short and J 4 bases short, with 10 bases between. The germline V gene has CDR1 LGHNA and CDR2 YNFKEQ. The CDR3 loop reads CASSQGLEGTEAFF. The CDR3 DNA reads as TGTGCCAGCAGCCAAGGCTTAGAGGGCACTGAAGCTTTCTTT.

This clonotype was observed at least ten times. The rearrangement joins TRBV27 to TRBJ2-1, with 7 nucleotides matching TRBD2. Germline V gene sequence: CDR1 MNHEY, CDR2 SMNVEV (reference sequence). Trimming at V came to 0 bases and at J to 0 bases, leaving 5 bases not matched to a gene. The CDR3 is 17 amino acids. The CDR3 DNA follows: TGTGCCAGCAGTTTATCGATACCGGGGGGCTCCTACAATGAGCAGTTCTTC. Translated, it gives CASSLSIPGGSYNEQFF.

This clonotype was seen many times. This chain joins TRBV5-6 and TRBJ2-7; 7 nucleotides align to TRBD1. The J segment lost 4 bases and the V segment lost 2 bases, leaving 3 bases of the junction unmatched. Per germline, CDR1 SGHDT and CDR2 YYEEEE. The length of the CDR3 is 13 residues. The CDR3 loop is CASSLQTGYEQYV. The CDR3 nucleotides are TGTGCCAGCAGCTTACAGACAGGGTACGAGCAGTACGTC.

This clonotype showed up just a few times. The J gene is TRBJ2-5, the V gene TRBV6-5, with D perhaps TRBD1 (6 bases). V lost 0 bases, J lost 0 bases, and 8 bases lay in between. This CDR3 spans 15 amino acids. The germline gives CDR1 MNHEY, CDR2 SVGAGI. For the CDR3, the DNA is TGTGCCAGCAGTTACTCGAGGGGGAACCAAGAGACCCAGTACTTC. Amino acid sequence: CASSYSRGNQETQYF.

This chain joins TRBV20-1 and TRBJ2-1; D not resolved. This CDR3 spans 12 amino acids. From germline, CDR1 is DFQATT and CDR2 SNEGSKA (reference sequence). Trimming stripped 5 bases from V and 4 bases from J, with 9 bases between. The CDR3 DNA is TGCAGTGCTGAGTACAGTTACAATGAGCAGTTCTTC. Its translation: CSAEYSYNEQFF.

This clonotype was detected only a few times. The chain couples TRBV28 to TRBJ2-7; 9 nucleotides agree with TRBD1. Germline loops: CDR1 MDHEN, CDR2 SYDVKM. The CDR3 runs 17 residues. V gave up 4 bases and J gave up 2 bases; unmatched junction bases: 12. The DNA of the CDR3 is TGTGCCAGCAGTTCCTTTCCGGGACAGGGAAGGGCCTACGAGCAGTACTTC. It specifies CASSSFPGQGRAYEQYF.

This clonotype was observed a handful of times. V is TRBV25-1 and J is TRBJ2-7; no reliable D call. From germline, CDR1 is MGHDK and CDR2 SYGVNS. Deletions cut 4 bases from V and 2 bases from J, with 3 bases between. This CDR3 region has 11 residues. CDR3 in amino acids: CASSVTYEQYF. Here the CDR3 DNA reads TGTGCCAGCAGTGTAACCTACGAGCAGTACTTC.

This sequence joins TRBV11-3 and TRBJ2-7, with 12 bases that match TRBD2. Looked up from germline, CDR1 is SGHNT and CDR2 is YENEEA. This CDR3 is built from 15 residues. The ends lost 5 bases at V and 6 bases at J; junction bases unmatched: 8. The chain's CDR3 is CASSPRTSGTGEQYF. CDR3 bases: TGTGCCAGCAGCCCCCGGACTAGCGGGACCGGCGAGCAGTACTTC.

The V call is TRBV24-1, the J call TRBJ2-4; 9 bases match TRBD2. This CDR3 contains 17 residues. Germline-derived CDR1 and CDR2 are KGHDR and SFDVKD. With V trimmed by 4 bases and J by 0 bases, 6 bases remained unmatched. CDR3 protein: CATSETTSGIAKNIQYF. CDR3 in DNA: TGTGCCACCAGTGAAACGACTAGCGGTATAGCCAAAAACATTCAGTACTTC.

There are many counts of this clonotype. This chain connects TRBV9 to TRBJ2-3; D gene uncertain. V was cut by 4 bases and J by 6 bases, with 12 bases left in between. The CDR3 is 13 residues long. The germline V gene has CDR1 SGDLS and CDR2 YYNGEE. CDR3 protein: CASSLGFADTQYF. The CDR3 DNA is TGTGCCAGCAGCCTAGGGTTTGCGGATACGCAGTATTTT.

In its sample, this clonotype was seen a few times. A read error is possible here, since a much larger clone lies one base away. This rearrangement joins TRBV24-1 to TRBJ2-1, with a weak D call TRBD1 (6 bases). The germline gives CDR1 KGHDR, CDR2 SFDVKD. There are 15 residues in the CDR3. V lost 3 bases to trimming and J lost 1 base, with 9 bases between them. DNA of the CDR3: TGTGCCACCAGTGATCCCGGGACATCCTACAATGAGCAGTTCTTC. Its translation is CATSDPGTSYNEQFF.

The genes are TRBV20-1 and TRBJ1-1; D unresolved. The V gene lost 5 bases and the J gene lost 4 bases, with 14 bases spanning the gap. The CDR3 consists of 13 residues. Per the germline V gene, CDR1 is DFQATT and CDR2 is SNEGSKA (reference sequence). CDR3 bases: TGCAGTGCTCCACAGAGTTACGGCACTGAAGCTTTCTTT. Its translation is CSAPQSYGTEAFF.

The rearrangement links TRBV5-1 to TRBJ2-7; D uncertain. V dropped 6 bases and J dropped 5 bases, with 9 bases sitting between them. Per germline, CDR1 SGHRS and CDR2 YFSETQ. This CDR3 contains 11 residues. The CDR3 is CASKQENEQYF. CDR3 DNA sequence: TGCGCCAGCAAGCAGGAGAACGAGCAGTACTTC.

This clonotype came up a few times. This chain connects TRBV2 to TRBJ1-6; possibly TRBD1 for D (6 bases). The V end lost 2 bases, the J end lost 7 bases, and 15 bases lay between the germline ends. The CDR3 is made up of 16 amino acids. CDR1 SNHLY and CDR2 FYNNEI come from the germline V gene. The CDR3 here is CASSELPQGRNSPLHF. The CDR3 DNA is TGTGCCAGCAGTGAACTCCCGCAGGGGAGGAATTCACCCCTCCACTTT.

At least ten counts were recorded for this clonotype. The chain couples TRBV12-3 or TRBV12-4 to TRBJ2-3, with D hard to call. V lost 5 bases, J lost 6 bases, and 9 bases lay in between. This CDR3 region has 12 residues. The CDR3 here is CASSPLRDTQYF. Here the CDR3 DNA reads TGTGCCAGCAGTCCACTGAGGGATACGCAGTATTTT.

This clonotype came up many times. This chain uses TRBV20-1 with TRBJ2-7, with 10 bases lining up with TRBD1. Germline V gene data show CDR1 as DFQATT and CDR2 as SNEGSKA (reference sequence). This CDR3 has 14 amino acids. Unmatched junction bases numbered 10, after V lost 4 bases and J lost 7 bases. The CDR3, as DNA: TGCAGTGCTATTCCCGGGACAGGGGTGGGAGAGCAGTACGTC. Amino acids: CSAIPGTGVGEQYV.

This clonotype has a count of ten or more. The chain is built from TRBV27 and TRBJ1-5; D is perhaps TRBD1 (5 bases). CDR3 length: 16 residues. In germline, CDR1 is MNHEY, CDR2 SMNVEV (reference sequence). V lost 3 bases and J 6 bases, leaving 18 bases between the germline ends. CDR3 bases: TGTGCCAGCAGTTTGAGGGGAATTCAGAGTTCTCAGCCCCAGCATTTT. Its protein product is CASSLRGIQSSQPQHF.

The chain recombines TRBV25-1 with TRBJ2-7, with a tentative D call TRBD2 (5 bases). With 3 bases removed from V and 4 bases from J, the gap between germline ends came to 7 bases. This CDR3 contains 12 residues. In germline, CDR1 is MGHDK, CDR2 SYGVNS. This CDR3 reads CASSDRGYEQYV. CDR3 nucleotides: TGTGCCAGCAGTGATCGAGGGTACGAGCAGTACGTC.

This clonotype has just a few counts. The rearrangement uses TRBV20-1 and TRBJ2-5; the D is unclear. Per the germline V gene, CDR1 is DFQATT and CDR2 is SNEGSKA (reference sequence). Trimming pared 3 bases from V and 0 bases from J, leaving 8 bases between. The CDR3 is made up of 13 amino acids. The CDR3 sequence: CSARGLYQETQYF. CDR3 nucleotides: TGCAGTGCTAGGGGGTTGTACCAAGAGACCCAGTACTTC.

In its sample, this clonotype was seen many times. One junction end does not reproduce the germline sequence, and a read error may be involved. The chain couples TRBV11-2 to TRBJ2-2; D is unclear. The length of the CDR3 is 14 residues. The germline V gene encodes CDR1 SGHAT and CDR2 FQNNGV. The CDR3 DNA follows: TGTGCCAGCAGCTTAGGGGCGAAAACCGGGGAGCTGTTTTTT. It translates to CASSLGAKTGELFF.

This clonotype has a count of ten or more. As DNA, the CDR3 is TGTGCCAGCAGCCGGGAGACTAGCGGGAGGACTGAGCAGTTCTTC. Translating gives CASSRETSGRTEQFF. The chain uses TRBV28 and TRBJ2-1; TRBD2 aligns across 13 bases. The CDR3 has 15 residues. Germline trimming cut 6 bases from V and 9 bases from J; bases unmatched to any gene: 8. Germline-derived CDR1 and CDR2 are MDHEN and SYDVKM.